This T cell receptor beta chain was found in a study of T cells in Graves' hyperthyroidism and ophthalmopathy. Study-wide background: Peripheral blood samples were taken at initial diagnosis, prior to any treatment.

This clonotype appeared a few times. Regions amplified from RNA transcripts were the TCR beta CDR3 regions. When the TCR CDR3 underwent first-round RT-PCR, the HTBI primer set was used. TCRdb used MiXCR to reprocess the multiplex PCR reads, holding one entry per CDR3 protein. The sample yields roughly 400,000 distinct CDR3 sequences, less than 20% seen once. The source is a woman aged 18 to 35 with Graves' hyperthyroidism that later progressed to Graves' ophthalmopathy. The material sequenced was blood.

The CDR3 loop is CASRAYRNRKETQYF. The CDR3 coding sequence is TGTGCCAGCAGGGCCTACAGAAATCGGAAAGAGACCCAGTACTTC. This chain joins TRBV28 and TRBJ2-5; D remains ambiguous. Trimming removed 6 bases at V and 3 bases at J, with 17 bases between. The germline CDR1 and CDR2 sequences are MDHEN and SYDVKM. The CDR3 is 15 residues long.